A selection of T cell receptor beta chains follows, all from one sample in a study of T cells expressing NK-cell markers. TCRdb reprocessed the 5' RACE reads, with one entry per CDR3 protein and no DNA. The specimen's table records some 500,000 distinct CDR3 sequences. Input material: blood T cells: a sorted CD56 or NKG2C T cell subset, CD4+ or CD8+ T cells, or bulk PBMC T cells (not recorded which). The receptors shown here come from a woman aged 45-60 years in good health. Each CDR3 is given with its conserved first and last residue. Each record gives: V gene, J gene, CDR3 protein.

TRBV5-1	TRBJ2-5	CASSRGGIGETQYF
TRBV24-1	TRBJ2-3	CATSDLGGIGTDTQYF
TRBV19	TRBJ1-2	CASNAQGMFYGYTF
TRBV20-1	TRBJ2-7	CSASSSGRAGEEYF
TRBV20-1	TRBJ2-1	CSARTSGTMEQFF
TRBV2	TRBJ2-6	CASSVRDSVSGANVLTF
TRBV28	TRBJ2-7	CASTAPGATYEQYF
TRBV18	TRBJ2-4	CASSPDGTSIQYF
TRBV6-5	TRBJ2-3	CASSIAGTGKTDTQYF
TRBV6-4	TRBJ1-2	CASSPGTVNHYGYTF
TRBV6-1	TRBJ2-4	CASSVTRVTKNIQYF
TRBV5-1	TRBJ2-1	CASSQARRSSYNEQFF
TRBV5-1	TRBJ1-6	CASSLPGNLSPLHF
TRBV29-1	TRBJ2-2	CSVEDASGANTGELFF
TRBV15	TRBJ2-1	CASEGGGGSNEQFF
TRBV28	TRBJ1-2	CASSSADRRYGYTF
TRBV24-1	TRBJ2-1	CAISIGSYNEQFF
TRBV7-2	TRBJ2-1	CASSFIRNEQFF
TRBV12-3/TRBV12-4	TRBJ1-2	CASSSGTGLEAGYTF
TRBV20-1	TRBJ2-1	CSARDVLGTYNEQFF
TRBV20-1	TRBJ2-2	CSAPRSGSGYTGELFF
TRBV7-2	TRBJ2-7	CASSLSGTDYEQYF
TRBV7-9	TRBJ1-3	CASSSAILGGNTIYF
TRBV20-1	TRBJ2-7	CSAVATSGSSYEQYF
TRBV10-1	TRBJ2-5	CASSEAALQTQYF
TRBV6-2/TRBV6-3	TRBJ1-5	CASSIQEGQAYSNQPQHF
TRBV3-1	TRBJ2-5	CASTPGTAYRETQYF
TRBV7-6	TRBJ2-5	CASAGEYRVLGETQYF
TRBV5-1	TRBJ1-3	CASSLGQAPGNTIYF
TRBV15	TRBJ2-2	CATRRDLAATGELFF
TRBV15	TRBJ2-2	CATSRDLPTIPNTGELFF
TRBV7-2	TRBJ2-1	CASSLFRAHEQFF
TRBV7-2	TRBJ1-5	CASSLVGTGGNQPQHF
TRBV6-5	TRBJ2-7	CASSYHRSSYEQYF
TRBV7-9	TRBJ2-1	CASSSRSGQGIEQFF